The rows below give T cell receptor beta chains drawn from one sample of a study of PD-L1 blockade in urothelial cancer. Profiled with immunoSEQ multiplex PCR; TCRdb holds only in-frame clones, not every one. This sample yields approximately 100,000 clones, of which over 80% are seen a single time; roughly 0.93% belongs to the top ten. The sequencing here drew on PBMCs, taken around atezolizumab (anti-PD-L1) treatment. The receptor source for this set is a woman at least 80 years old with urothelial cancer. Each CDR3 is given with its conserved first and last residue. A D gene is named only where the DNA matches it firmly. The size of a clone is reported for some rows only, either as once, few or many, or as a class for expanded clones.

>TRBV13|NA|NA|TRBJ1-3|15
TGTGCCAGCAGCACCTTCACAGGGTACGGAAACACCATATATTTT
CASSTFTGYGNTIYF
>TRBV19|NA|NA|TRBJ2-5|12
TGTGCCAGTAGTATACCCTTAGAGACCCAGTACTTC
CASSIPLETQYF
>TRBV19|NA|NA|TRBJ2-3|14
TGTGCCAGTAGTATGGGACTCAGCACAGATACGCAGTATTTT
CASSMGLSTDTQYF
>TRBV10-2|NA|NA|TRBJ2-7|12
TGCGCCAGCAGTGGGAGGGGGCGCGAGCAGTACTTC
CASSGRGREQYF
>TRBV28|NA|NA|TRBJ1-1|14
TGTGCCAGCAGTTTGAGTGGGACATTGACTGAAGCTTTCTTT
CASSLSGTLTEAFF
>TRBV12-2|NA|NA|TRBJ2-7|19
TGTGCAAGTCGCTTAGCACACACTGCGGGCAGGATCAAGTCGTACGAGCAGTACTTC
CASRLAHTAGRIKSYEQYF
>TRBV2|NA|NA|TRBJ1-1|15
TGTGCCAGCAGTCGCCCTGGACAGCGGAACACTGAAGCTTTCTTT
CASSRPGQRNTEAFF
>TRBV28|NA|TRBD1|TRBJ1-3|17
TGTGCCAGCAGTTTCTCGACTGGGACAGGCTCTGGAAACACCATATATTTT
CASSFSTGTGSGNTIYF
>TRBV14|NA|NA|TRBJ2-4|12
TGTGCCAGCAGCCAGTCGAACGCGATTCAGTACTTC
CASSQSNAIQYF
>TRBV30|NA|TRBD1|TRBJ2-7|13
TGTGCCTGGAGTGTTGAGGGGGCGGGCGAGCAGTACTTC
CAWSVEGAGEQYF
>TRBV5-1|NA|TRBD1|TRBJ1-1|15
TGCGCCAGCAGCTTGGACGGGACAGGGGGCGAGAGAGCTTTCTTT
CASSLDGTGGERAFF
>TRBV28|NA|NA|TRBJ1-4|15
TGTGCCAGCAGTTCGCTGCAGGGTATTAATGAAAAACTGTTTTTT
CASSSLQGINEKLFF
>TRBV19|NA|TRBD1|TRBJ2-3|13
TGTGCCAGTAGACCACAGGGGGCAGATACGCAGTATTTT
CASRPQGADTQYF
>TRBV9|NA|NA|TRBJ2-1|13
TGTGCCAGCAGCCCAATCGGGTCTAATGAGCAGTTCTTC
CASSPIGSNEQFF
>TRBV28|once|TRBD1|TRBJ2-7|17
TGTGCCAGCAGGAAGGGGACAGGGGGGTTCCATTCCTACGAGCAGTACTTC
CASRKGTGGFHSYEQYF
>TRBV2|NA|TRBD2|TRBJ2-5|14
TGTGCCAGCACCGAGCGGGGGCTCCAAGAGACCCAGTACTTC
CASTERGLQETQYF
>TRBV15|NA|NA|TRBJ1-5|14
TGTGCCACCAGCGGAGCCTTTAGCAATCAGCCCCAGCATTTT
CATSGAFSNQPQHF
>TRBV30|NA|NA|TRBJ1-1|13
TGTGCCTGGAAGGCCTCGGGGGACACTGAAGCTTTCTTT
CAWKASGDTEAFF
>TRBV27|NA|TRBD1|TRBJ1-1|19
TGTGCCAGCAGTTTATATTTGAGGCCCGGGACAGGGTTAGCTTCTGAAGCTTTCTTT
CASSLYLRPGTGLASEAFF
>TRBV29-1|NA|TRBD1|TRBJ1-1|15
TGCAGCGTTGTCGGACAGGCGATTCTGAACACTGAAGCTTTCTTT
CSVVGQAILNTEAFF
>TRBV28|NA|NA|TRBJ1-3|16
TGTGCCAGCAGCTCCGGTGGGGGCGACTCTGGAAACACCATATATTTT
CASSSGGGDSGNTIYF
>TRBV5-6|NA|NA|TRBJ2-6|17
TGTGCCAGCAGCTTGGGGGTCAGGAGGGCTGGGGCCAACGTCCTGACTTTC
CASSLGVRRAGANVLTF
>TRBV14|NA|TRBD1|TRBJ2-1|15
TGTGCCAGCAGCCTTTTCGGGGACAGGGGCTATGAGCAGTTCTTC
CASSLFGDRGYEQFF
>TRBV2|NA|TRBD2|TRBJ2-2|17
TGTGCCAGCAGCCTAGAAGGACTAGCGGGTGGCACCGGGGAGCTGTTTTTT
CASSLEGLAGGTGELFF
>TRBV2|NA|NA|TRBJ2-3|16
TGTGCCAGCAGTGAAGCGAGGGGACTTATCACAGATACGCAGTATTTT
CASSEARGLITDTQYF
>TRBV23-1|NA|TRBD2|TRBJ2-5|16
TGCGCCAGCAGGGTTTTAGGTGGGAGGGCCGTTGAGACCCAGTACTTC
CASRVLGGRAVETQYF
>TRBV7-7|NA|TRBD1|TRBJ2-5|15
TGTGCCAGCAGCTTAGACACGACAGGGCAAGAGACCCAGTACTTC
CASSLDTTGQETQYF
>TRBV30|NA|NA|TRBJ1-2|13
TGTGCCTGGAGTCGACGCGGGGACGAGGGCTACACCTTC
CAWSRRGDEGYTF
>TRBV4-2|NA|NA|TRBJ2-7|13
TGTGCCAGCAGCCAAGATTCAAGGGGCGAGCAGTACTTC
CASSQDSRGEQYF
>TRBV14|NA|TRBD1|TRBJ2-1|20
TGTGCCAGCAGCCAAGGGGACATGACAGGGGATGATAGCGGTAGGGATGAGCAGTTCTTC
CASSQGDMTGDDSGRDEQFF
>TRBV2|NA|NA|TRBJ2-2|13
TGTGCCAGCTGGTGGCAGGGGAACGGGGAGCTGTTTTTT
CASWWQGNGELFF
>TRBV19|NA|NA|TRBJ1-1|15
TGTGCCAGTAGAACGGGGGACCGGGTAGGCACTGAAGCTTTCTTT
CASRTGDRVGTEAFF
>TRBV28|NA|TRBD2|TRBJ2-7|14
TGTGCCAGCAGTCCCAGGGTACTAGCGGGAGTTCATTACTTC
CASSPRVLAGVHYF
>TRBV2|NA|NA|TRBJ2-2|14
TGTGCCAGCAGTGAAGCGGCGGGTATCGGGGAGCTGTTTTTT
CASSEAAGIGELFF
>TRBV28|NA|NA|TRBJ1-2|14
TGTGCCAGCAGTTCCCCCGGACAAGGAGGGGGCTACACCTTC
CASSSPGQGGGYTF
>TRBV7-3|NA|NA|TRBJ1-3|16
TGTGCCAGCAGCGCCACAAGGGGGGGGACTGGAAACACCATATATTTT
CASSATRGGTGNTIYF
>TRBV28|NA|TRBD1|TRBJ2-7|15
TGTGCCAGCGGGGCCGGGACAGCTCTAAGCAACGAGCAGTACTTC
CASGAGTALSNEQYF
>TRBV4-1|once|NA|TRBJ1-1|15
TGCGCCAGCAGCCAAGATAATGTCGAGGGAACTGAAGCTTTCTTT
CASSQDNVEGTEAFF
>TRBV4-1|NA|NA|TRBJ2-3|14
TGCGCCAGCAGCCTAACGACAGGCACAGATACGCAGTATTTT
CASSLTTGTDTQYF
>TRBV19|NA|TRBD1|TRBJ2-2|14
TGTGCCAGTAGTATCTACAGGGGGACCGGGGAGCTGTTTTTT
CASSIYRGTGELFF
>TRBV4-1|NA|NA|TRBJ2-7|16
TGCGCCAGCAGCCAGAAACTGACAGGAACCCTCTACGAGCAGTACTTC
CASSQKLTGTLYEQYF
>TRBV28|NA|NA|TRBJ1-5|15
TGTGCCAGCAGGTCAAATTCAGGGAGCAATCAGCCCCAGCATTTT
CASRSNSGSNQPQHF
>TRBV10-2|NA|TRBD1|TRBJ2-5|15
TGCGCCAGCAGCCCCCCACAGGGGCAGAGGGAGACCCAGTACTTC
CASSPPQGQRETQYF
>TRBV5-4|NA|NA|TRBJ2-5|15
TGTGCCAGCAGCTTACGGAGTTCTTTCCAAGAGACCCAGTACTTC
CASSLRSSFQETQYF
>TRBV27|NA|NA|TRBJ2-6|16
TGTGCCAGCAGTTGGGGAGAGAGGGCCGGGGCCAACGTCCTGACTTTC
CASSWGERAGANVLTF
>TRBV7-2|few|TRBD2|TRBJ2-1|15
TGTGCCAGCAGGGTTAGCGGGAGCTCCTACAATGAGCAGTTCTTC
CASRVSGSSYNEQFF
>TRBV11-3|once|TRBD2|TRBJ2-1|16
TGTGCCAGCAGCTTAGGCCTAGCGGGAAAGTACAATGAGCAGTTCTTC
CASSLGLAGKYNEQFF
>TRBV27|NA|TRBD1|TRBJ1-3|15
TGTGCCAGCAGACAGGGGGTTCTCTCTGGAAACACCATATATTTT
CASRQGVLSGNTIYF
>TRBV6-1|NA|TRBD2|TRBJ2-7|18
TGTGCCAGCAGTGGTTTCGGTAGCGGGAGAGTCCCCTCGTACGAGCAGTACTTC
CASSGFGSGRVPSYEQYF
>TRBV28|NA|NA|TRBJ1-2|16
TGTGCCAGCACCCCCCTTAGCGGGACAACAAACTATGGCTACACCTTC
CASTPLSGTTNYGYTF
>TRBV15|few|TRBD2|TRBJ2-2|13
TGTGCCACCAGTAGCGGGTCATTCGGGGAGCTGTTTTTT
CATSSGSFGELFF